This TCR beta chain was recorded in a study of T cell responses to AZD1222 COVID-19 vaccine. Study-level points and caveats: Receipt of two AZD1222 doses was followed by a rise in Spike-specific TCR breadth and depth. The sample set comprised mostly white British donors with more females, and clonal diversity was possibly underestimated. Along spike, vaccine-associated CD4 TCRs were found throughout, with dominance at 160-218 and 743-854.

This clone was detected a few times. No antigen is known for it. Other DNA sequences of this sample code for an identical CDR3. The method was immunoSEQ multiplex PCR; TCRdb's version includes in-frame clones alone and lacks a portion of them. The repertoire holds about 140,000 clones, with 90% to 95% as singletons. The germline V and J ends were trimmed by 2 bases and 5 bases, with 15 bases remaining between them. Germline CDR1 and CDR2: KGHSH and LQKENI. The CDR3 consists of 15 residues. The starting material was peripheral blood, obtained on day 0 of MenACWY control vaccination. This chain connects TRBV18 to TRBJ2-5, with D uncertain. The origin of this receptor is an adult in good health. The CDR3 region has the DNA TGTGCCAGCTCACCAAGCTTCCGAGGTGGTGAGACCCAGTACTTC. This sequence encodes CASSPSFRGGETQYF.